Sequencing of this TCR beta chain was carried out in a study of CD8+ T cells in alopecia areata (dated by TCRdb to the late 2010s). Background for the entire study: Female C3H/HeJ recipients, 7-10 weeks old, were grafted with skin from C3H/HeJ donors with spontaneous alopecia (6-12 months old). RNA came from the PAXgene miRNA kit for fixed scalp, the miRNeasy kit for PBMCs, and the RNeasy kit for mouse skin. Clonality in the scalp was compared among normal scalp (n=4), patchy alopecia areata scalp (n=8), and alopecia totalis/universalis scalp (n=8). TCRbeta CDR3 regions were amplified by immunoSEQ multiplex PCR using 35 Vbeta forward and 13 Jbeta reverse primers. On the human side, TCRbeta sequencing was run on scalp tissue and on sorted CD4+ and CD8+ peripheral blood T cells from healthy controls and from alopecia areata patients with either patchy or totalis/universalis disease. To study T cell clonal expansion in alopecia areata, the researchers applied high-throughput TCRbeta sequencing to both the C3H/HeJ mouse model and human patients. What the study reported, not specific to this receptor: Shared TCR sequences between patients were less evident than in mice, which may be partly attributable to HLA diversity in the patient population. Scalp TCR repertoire analysis is complicated because resident alphabeta T cells in normal human skin are also sequenced, whereas mouse skin is dominated by gammadelta T cells. Higher clonality and more expanded CD8+ clones were observed in lesional scalp than in normal scalp, particularly in alopecia totalis/universalis, a finding suggestive of antigenic drive.

Pooled mouse cutaneous lymph node cells were stained for CD4, CD8alpha, NKG2D, NKG2ACE and other markers, then sorted on a BD Influx. Including the terminal cysteine and phenylalanine, the CDR3 comprises 16 residues. The DNA has 36 bases, all within the CDR3, and is read from base 1. Unmatched junction bases come to 4, with V trimmed by 5 bases and J by 0 bases. The germline V gene specifies SGHDT as CDR1 and FRDEAV as CDR2. Preparation of the library involved the immunoSEQ multiplex PCR assay. To provide template for TCR sequencing, every sample had RNA extracted and reverse transcribed into cDNA. SuperScript III was used for first-strand cDNA synthesis, primed with a 2:1 mix of oligo-dT and random hexamers. A synthetic immune receptor repertoire was used to measure amplification bias, and any remaining bias was corrected computationally. Libraries were sequenced on Illumina HiSeq with 60 bp reads covering the CDR3, read from J toward V. Per the authors' processing: Raw reads were preprocessed to remove errors, and CDR3 was defined according to IMGT conventions as the region from the conserved cysteine to phenylalanine. Clonality was computed as 1 minus the Shannon entropy, with the entropy normalized by log2 of the number of productive unique TCRs. Scalp TCRbeta sequences were cross-referenced with sorted blood CD4 and CD8 repertoires so that the CD4 or CD8 identity of scalp clones could be inferred. Sourced from immuneACCESS, this table was stored by TCRdb with only in-frame sequences that have V and J called. A share of the clones is absent; for the studies checked, an unresolved V gene accounts for under half, and the remainder has no known explanation. The D gene and trimming were derived from the DNA, and the V and J assignments and clone size from that table. The sample has 200,000 to 300,000 clones on record, with no singletons. The top ten constitute 0.9% to 1.5% of the sample.

This clone was counted between two and nine times. The antigen it recognizes is unknown. Gene designations and germline sequences in this entry are those of the mouse. The observed sequence ends 4 residues before the CDR3 terminus, with the missing tail filled in from the germline J gene. Sample: CD4+ T cells sorted from a lymph node. This receptor was identified in a C3H/HeJ mouse with alopecia areata. Members of this strain share the MHC haplotype H2-k. The chain uses TRBV14 and TRBJ2-1, with 11 middle bases fitting TRBD1. The CDR3 in this case is CASSRGQGDNYAEQFF. CDR3 DNA, as far as it was read: TGTGCCAGCAGCCGGGGACAGGGGGATAACTATGCT.